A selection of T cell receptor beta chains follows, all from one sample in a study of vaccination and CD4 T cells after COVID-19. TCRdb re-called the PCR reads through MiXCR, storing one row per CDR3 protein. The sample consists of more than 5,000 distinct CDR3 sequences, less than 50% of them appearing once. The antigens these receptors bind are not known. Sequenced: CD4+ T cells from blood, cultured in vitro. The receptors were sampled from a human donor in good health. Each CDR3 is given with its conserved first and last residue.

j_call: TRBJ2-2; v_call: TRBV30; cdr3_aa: CAWSTGGSTGELFF
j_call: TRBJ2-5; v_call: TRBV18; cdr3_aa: CASSPPGDVVTQYF
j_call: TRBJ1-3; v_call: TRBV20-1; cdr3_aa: CSASETANSGNTIYF
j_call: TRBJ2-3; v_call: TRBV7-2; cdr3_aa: CASSSASSSGGAGTQYF
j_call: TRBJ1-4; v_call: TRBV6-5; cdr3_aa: CASSYTLGQVIPKLFF
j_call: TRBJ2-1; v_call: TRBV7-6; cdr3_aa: CASSLAIAARGPIYNEQFF
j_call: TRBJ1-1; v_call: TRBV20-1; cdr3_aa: CSARGVNTEAFF
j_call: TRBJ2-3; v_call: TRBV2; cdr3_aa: CASSVDRVEYF
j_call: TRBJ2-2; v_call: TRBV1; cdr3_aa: CTSSPRLAGDTGELFF
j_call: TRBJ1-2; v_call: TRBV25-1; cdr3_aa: CASRPDPRGGYTF
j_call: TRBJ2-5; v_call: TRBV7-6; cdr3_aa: CASSLRGGEETQYF
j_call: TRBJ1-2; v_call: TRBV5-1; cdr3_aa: CASSPSGTYGYTF
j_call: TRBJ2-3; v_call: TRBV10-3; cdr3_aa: CAISGTATDTQYF
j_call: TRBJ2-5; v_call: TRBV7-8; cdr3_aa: CASSPREAGGQETQYF
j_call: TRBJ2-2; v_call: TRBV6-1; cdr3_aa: CASEGGGRPGDTGELFF
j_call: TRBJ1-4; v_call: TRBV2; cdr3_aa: CASGRGTNEKLFF
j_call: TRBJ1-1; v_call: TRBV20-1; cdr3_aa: CGRRGVNAEAFF
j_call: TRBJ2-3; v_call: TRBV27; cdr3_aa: CASSLLGGGLRADTQYF
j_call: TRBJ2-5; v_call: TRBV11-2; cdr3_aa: CASSLAEGGTQYF
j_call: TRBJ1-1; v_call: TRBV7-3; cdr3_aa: CASSQRGKNTEAFF